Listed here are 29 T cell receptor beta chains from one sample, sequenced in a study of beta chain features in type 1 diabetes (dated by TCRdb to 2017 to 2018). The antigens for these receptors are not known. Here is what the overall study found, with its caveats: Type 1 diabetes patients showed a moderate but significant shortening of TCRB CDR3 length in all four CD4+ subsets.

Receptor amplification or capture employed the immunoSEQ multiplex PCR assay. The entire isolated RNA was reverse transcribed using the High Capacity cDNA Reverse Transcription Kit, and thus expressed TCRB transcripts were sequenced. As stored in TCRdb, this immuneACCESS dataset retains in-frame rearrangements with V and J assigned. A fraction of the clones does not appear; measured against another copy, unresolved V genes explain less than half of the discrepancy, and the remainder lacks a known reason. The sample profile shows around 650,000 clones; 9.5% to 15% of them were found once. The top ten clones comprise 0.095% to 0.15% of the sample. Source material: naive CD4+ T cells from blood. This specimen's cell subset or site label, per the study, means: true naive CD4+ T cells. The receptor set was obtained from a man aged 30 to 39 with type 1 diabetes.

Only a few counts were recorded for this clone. For the CDR3, the DNA is TGCGCCAGCAGCTTGGAGGGGGTTGGCAATCAGCCCCAGCATTTT. Amino acid sequence: CASSLEGVGNQPQHF. The gene calls are TRBV5-1 and TRBJ1-5; D perhaps matches TRBD1 (6 bases). Per germline, CDR1 SGHRS and CDR2 YFSETQ. The CDR3 extends over 15 amino acids. Between the trimmed V and J ends, which lost 0 bases and 2 bases, there was a span of 9 bases. The entire variable domain, with the rest obtained from reference TRBV5-1 and TRBJ1-5, is as follows: KAGVTQTPRYLIKTRGQQVTLSCSPISGHRSVSWYQQTPGQGLQFLFEYFSETQRNKGNFPGRFSGRQFSNSRSEMNVSTLELGDSALYLCASSLEGVGNQPQHFGDGTRLSIL.

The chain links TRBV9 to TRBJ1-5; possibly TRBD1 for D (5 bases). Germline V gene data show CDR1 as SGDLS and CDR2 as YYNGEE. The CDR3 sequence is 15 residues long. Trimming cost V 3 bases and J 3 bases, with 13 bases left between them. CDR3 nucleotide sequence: TGTGCCAGCAGCGAGGGGCATAACCACAATCAGCCCCAGCATTTT. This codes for CASSEGHNHNQPQHF. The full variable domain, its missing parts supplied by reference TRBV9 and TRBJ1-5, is DSGVTQTPKHLITATGQRVTLRCSPRSGDLSVYWYQQSLDQGLQFLIQYYNGEERAKGNILERFSAQQFPDLHSELNLSSLELGDSALYFCASSEGHNHNQPQHFGDGTRLSIL.

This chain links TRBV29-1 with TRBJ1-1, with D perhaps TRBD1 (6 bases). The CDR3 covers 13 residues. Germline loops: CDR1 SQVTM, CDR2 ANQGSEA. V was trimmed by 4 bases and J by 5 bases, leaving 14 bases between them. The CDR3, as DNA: TGCAGCGTTGTTGGGGGCAGTAGGACTGAAGCTTTCTTT. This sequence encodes CSVVGGSRTEAFF.

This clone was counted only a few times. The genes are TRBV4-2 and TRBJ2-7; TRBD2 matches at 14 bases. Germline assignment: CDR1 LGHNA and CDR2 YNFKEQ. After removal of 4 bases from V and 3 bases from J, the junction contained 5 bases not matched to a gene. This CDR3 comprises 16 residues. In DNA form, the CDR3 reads TGTGCCAGCAGCCCCGGACTAGCGGGGGGCCGCTACGAGCAGTACTTC. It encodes CASSPGLAGGRYEQYF.

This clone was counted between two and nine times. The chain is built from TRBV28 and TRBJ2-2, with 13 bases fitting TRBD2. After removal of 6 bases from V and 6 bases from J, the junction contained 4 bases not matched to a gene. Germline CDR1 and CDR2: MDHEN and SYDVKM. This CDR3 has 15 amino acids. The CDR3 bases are TGTGCCAGCAGATCCGGGACTAGCGGGGCCGGGGAGCTGTTTTTT. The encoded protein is CASRSGTSGAGELFF.

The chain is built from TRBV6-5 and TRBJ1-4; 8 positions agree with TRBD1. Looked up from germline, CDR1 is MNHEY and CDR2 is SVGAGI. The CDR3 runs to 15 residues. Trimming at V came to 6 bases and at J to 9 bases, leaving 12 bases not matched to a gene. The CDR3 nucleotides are TGTGCCAGCAGAGCTTCCCCGGACAGGGCGAAAAAACTGTTTTTT. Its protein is CASRASPDRAKKLFF.

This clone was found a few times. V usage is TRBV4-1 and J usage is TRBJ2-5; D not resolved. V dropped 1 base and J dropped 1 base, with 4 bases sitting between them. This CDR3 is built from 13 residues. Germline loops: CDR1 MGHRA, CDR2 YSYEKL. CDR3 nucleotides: TGCGCCAGCAGCCAAGCTTTCCAAGAGACCCAGTACTTC. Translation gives CASSQAFQETQYF.

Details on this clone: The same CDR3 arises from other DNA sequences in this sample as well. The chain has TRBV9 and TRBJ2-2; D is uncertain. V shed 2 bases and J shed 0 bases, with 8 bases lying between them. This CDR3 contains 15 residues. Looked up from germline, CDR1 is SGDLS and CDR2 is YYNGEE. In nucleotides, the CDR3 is TGTGCCAGCAGCGTCGGAAACCCGAACACCGGGGAGCTGTTTTTT. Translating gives CASSVGNPNTGELFF.

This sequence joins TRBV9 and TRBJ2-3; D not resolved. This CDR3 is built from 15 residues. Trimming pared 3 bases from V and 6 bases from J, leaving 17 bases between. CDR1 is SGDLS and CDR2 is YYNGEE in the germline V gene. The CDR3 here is CASSAGAPLPDTQYF. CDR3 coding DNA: TGTGCCAGCAGCGCCGGTGCCCCGCTGCCTGATACGCAGTATTTT.

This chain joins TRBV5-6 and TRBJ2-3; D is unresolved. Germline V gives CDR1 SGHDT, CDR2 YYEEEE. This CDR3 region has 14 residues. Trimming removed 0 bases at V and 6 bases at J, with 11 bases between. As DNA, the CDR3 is TGTGCCAGCAGCTTGGCGTCCGCAGCTGATACGCAGTATTTT. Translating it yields CASSLASAADTQYF.

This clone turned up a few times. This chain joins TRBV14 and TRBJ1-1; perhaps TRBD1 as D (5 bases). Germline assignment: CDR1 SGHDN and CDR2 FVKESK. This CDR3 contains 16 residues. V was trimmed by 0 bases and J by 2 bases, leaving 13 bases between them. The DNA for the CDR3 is TGTGCCAGCAGCCAAGAGGGGGTTGACAGAAACACTGAAGCTTTCTTT. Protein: CASSQEGVDRNTEAFF.

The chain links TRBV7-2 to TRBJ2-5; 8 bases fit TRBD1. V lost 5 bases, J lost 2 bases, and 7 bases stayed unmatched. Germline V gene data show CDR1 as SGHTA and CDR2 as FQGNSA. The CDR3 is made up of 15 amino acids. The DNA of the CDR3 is TGTGCCAGCAGCATCGCACAGGGGGTTCAAGAGACCCAGTACTTC. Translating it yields CASSIAQGVQETQYF.

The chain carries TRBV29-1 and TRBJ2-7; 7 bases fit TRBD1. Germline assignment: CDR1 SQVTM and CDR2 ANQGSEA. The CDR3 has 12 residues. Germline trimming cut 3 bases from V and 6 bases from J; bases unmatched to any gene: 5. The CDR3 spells CSVEGDRAEQYF. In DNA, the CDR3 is TGCAGCGTTGAGGGAGACAGGGCCGAGCAGTACTTC.

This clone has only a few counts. The CDR3 sequence is CASSVEIRPHEQYF. The CDR3 DNA is TGTGCCAGCAGCGTAGAAATACGGCCACACGAGCAGTACTTC. The V call is TRBV9, the J call TRBJ2-7; no definite D call. The V and J ends lost 0 bases and 5 bases respectively, with 12 bases between them. The length of the CDR3 is 14 residues. CDR1 SGDLS and CDR2 YYNGEE come from the germline V gene.

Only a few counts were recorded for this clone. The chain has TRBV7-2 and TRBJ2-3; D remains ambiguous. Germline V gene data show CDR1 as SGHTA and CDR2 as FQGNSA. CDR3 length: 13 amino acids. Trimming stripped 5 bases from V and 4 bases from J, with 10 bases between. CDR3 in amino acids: CASSTLRSDTQYF. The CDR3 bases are TGTGCCAGCAGCACCCTTCGGTCAGATACGCAGTATTTT.

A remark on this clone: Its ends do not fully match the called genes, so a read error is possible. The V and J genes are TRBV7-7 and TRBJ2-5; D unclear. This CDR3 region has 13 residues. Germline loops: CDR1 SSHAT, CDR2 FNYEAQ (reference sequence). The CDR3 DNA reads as TGTGCTAGCAGCTCCGGGTCCTTTGAGACCCAGTACTTC. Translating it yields CASSSGSFETQYF.

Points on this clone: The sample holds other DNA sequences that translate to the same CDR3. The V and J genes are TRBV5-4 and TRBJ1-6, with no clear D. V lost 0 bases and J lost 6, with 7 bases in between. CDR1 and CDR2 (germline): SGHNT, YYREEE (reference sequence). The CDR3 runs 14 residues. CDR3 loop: CASSLDRANSPLHF. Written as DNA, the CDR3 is TGTGCCAGCAGCTTGGATCGGGCTAATTCACCCCTCCACTTT.

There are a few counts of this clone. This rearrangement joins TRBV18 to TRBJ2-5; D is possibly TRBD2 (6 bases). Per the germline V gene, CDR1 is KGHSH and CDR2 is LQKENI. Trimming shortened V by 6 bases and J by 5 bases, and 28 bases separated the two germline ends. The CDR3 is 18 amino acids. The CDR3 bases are TGTGCCAGCTCCCTCGGAGGGCCAGTCGGCCCGATAGCGGAGACCCAGTACTTC. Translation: CASSLGGPVGPIAETQYF.

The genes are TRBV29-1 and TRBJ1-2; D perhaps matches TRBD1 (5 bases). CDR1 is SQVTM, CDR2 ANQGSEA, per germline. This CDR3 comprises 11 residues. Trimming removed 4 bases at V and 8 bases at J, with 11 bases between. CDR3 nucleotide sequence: TGCAGCGTTGGTCAGGGTGAGGGCTACACCTTC. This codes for CSVGQGEGYTF.

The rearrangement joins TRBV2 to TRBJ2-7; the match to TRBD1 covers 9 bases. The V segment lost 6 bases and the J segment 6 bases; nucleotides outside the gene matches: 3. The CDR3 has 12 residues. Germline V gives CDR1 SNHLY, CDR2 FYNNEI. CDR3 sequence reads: CASSRDRVEQYF. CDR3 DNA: TGTGCCAGCAGCCGGGACAGGGTCGAGCAGTACTTC.

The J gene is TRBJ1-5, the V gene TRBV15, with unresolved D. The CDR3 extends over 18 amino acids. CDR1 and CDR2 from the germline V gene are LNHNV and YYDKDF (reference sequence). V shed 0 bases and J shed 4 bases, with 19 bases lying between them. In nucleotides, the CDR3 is TGTGCCACCAGCAGAGATCAGGAGGCTATCGTACTTAATCAGCCCCAGCATTTT. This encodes CATSRDQEAIVLNQPQHF.

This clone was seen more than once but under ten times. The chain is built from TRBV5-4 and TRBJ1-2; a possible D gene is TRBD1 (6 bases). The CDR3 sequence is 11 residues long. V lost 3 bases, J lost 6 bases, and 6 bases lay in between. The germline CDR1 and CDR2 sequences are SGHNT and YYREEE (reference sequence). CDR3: CASSWDNGYTF. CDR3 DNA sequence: TGTGCCAGCAGCTGGGACAATGGCTACACCTTC. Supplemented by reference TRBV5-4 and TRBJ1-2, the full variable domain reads ETGVTQSPTHLIKTRGQQVTLRCSSQSGHNTVSWYQQALGQGPQFIFQYYREEENGRGNFPPRFSGLQFPNYSSELNVNALELDDSALYLCASSWDNGYTFGSGTRLTVV.

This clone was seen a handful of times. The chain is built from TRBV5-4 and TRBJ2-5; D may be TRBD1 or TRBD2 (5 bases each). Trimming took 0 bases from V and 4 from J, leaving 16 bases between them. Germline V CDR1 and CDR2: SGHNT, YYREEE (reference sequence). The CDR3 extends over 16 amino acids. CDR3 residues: CASSLGDPRKGETQYF. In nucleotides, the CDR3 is TGTGCCAGCAGCTTGGGGGACCCCCGAAAGGGAGAGACCCAGTACTTC.

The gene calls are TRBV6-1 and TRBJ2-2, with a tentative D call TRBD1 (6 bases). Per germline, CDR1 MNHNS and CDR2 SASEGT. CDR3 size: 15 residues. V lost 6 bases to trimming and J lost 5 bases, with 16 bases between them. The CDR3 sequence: CASRPLGGRTGELFF. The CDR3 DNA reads TGTGCCAGCAGGCCGCTAGGGGGACGGACCGGGGAGCTGTTTTTT.

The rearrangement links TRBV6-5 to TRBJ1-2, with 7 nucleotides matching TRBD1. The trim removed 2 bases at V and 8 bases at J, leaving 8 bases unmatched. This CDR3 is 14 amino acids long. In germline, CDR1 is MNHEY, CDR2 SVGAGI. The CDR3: CASSYGDSGTGYTF. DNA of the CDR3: TGTGCCAGCAGTTACGGGGACAGTGGAACGGGCTACACCTTC.

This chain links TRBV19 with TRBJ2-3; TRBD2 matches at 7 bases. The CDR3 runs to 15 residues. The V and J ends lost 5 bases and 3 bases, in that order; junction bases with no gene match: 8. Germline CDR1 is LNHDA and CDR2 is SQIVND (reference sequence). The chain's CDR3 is CASSAQSGETDTQYF. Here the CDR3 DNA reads TGTGCCAGTAGTGCCCAAAGCGGGGAAACAGATACGCAGTATTTT.

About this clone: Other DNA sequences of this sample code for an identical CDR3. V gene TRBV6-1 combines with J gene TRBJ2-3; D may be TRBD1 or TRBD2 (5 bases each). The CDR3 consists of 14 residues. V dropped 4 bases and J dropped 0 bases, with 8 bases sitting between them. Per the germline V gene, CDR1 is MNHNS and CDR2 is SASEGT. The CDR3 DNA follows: TGTGCCAGCAGTGGGGACCGTAGCACAGATACGCAGTATTTT. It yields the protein CASSGDRSTDTQYF.

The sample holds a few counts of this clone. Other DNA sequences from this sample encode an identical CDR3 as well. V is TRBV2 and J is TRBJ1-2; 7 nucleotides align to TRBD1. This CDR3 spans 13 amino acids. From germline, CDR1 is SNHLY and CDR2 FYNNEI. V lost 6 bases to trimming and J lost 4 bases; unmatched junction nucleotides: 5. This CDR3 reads CASSEGQSYGYTF. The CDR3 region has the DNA TGTGCCAGCAGCGAGGGACAGTCCTATGGCTACACCTTC.

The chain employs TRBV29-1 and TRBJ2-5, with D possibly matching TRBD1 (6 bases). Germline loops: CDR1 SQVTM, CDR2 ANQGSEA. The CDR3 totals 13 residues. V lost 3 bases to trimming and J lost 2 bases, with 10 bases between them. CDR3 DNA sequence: TGCAGCGTTGAGGGGGCAGGGCAAGAGACCCAGTACTTC. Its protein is CSVEGAGQETQYF.